This paragraph covers one T cell receptor beta chain sequence. Its specificity is unknown. Trimming took 4 bases from V and 4 from J, leaving 10 bases between them. CDR3 length equals 13 residues. Germline CDR1 SGHDN, CDR2 FVKESK. Regarding treatment: oral pan-JAK inhibitor, 5-10 mg twice daily. Alopecia areata patients provided lesional scalp punch biopsies and peripheral blood, both collected for the study. The data stem from a study of CD8+ T cells in alopecia areata. At the level of the study: Oral tofacitinib, 5 to 10 mg twice daily, was given in an open-label trial. General observations from the study: Tofacitinib produced a significant decrease in scalp clonality and in expanded CD8+ clones among the top 100. Higher clonality was seen in lesional scalp than in normal scalp, especially in alopecia totalis/universalis.

Extracted RNA was reverse transcribed into cDNA, the sequencing template. Measured with immunoSEQ multiplex PCR; TCRdb has only the in-frame clones, and not every one. The sample lists about 270,000 clones, roughly 63% seen once, with 0.75% to 0.95% in the top ten. The TCR comes from a human donor with alopecia areata. V gene TRBV14 combines with J gene TRBJ1-2; D remains unclear. The specimen was CD4+ T cells sorted from blood, collected at roughly week 52, from a patient treated with tofacitinib. The CDR3 is CASSRSKAYGYTF. Written as DNA, the CDR3 is TGTGCCAGCAGCCGTTCTAAGGCCTATGGCTACACCTTC.